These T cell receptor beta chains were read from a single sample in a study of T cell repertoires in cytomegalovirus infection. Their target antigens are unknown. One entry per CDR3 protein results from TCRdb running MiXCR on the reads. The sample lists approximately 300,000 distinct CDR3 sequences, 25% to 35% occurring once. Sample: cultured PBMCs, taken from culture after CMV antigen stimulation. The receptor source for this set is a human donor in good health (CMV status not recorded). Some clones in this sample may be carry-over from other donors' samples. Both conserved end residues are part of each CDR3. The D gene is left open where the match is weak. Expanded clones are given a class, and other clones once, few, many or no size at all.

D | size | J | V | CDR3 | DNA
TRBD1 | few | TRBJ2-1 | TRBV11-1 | CASSPKQGASSYNEQFF | TGTGCCAGCAGCCCAAAACAGGGGGCGAGCTCCTACAATGAGCAGTTCTTC
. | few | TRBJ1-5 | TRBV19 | CASMSGRSNQPQHF | TGTGCCAGTATGTCGGGAAGGAGCAATCAGCCCCAGCATTTT
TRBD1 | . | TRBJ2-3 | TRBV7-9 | CASSPSGGGIDTQYF | TGTGCCAGCAGCCCCTCAGGGGGCGGGATAGATACGCAGTATTTT
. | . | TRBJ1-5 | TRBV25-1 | CASSEGIGAGQPQHF | TGTGCCAGCAGTGAAGGGATCGGGGCAGGTCAGCCCCAGCATTTT
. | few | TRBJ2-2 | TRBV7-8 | CASSFDPVANTGELFF | TGTGCCAGCAGCTTCGATCCGGTTGCGAACACCGGGGAGCTGTTTTTT
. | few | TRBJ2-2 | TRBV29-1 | CSAEGRGELFF | TGCAGCGCCGAAGGGCGTGGGGAGCTGTTTTTT
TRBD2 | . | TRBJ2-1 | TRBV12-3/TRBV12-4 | CASSLGGEGEQFF | TGTGCCAGCAGCCTGGGGGGGGAGGGGGAGCAGTTCTTC
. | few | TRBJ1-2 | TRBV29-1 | CSVGPPGYTF | TGCAGCGTTGGACCCCCTGGCTACACCTTC
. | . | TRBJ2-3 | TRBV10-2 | CASTEAGASTDTQYF | TGCGCCAGCACAGAGGCGGGGGCCAGCACAGATACGCAGTATTTT
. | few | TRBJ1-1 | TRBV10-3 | CAISEGEGLNTEAFF | TGTGCCATCAGTGAGGGCGAAGGGTTGAACACTGAAGCTTTCTTT
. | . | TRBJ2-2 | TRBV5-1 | CASGPGGYGELFF | TGCGCCAGCGGCCCCGGCGGGTACGGGGAGCTGTTTTTT
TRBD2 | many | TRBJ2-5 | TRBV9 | CASSLTSGRETQYF | TGTGCCAGCAGCCTTACTAGCGGAAGAGAGACCCAGTACTTC
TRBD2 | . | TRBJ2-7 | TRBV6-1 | CASSVSGGFYEQYF | TGTGCCAGCAGTGTTAGCGGGGGATTCTACGAGCAGTACTTC
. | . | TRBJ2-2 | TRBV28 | CASSEVRAGNTGELFF | TGTGCCAGCAGTGAGGTGCGAGCGGGGAACACCGGGGAGCTGTTTTTT
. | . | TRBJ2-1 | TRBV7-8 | CASTTRGAYNEQFF | TGTGCCAGCACCACTAGGGGGGCCTACAATGAGCAGTTCTTC
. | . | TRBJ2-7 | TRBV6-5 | CASSYSRDRSSEQYF | TGTGCCAGCAGTTACTCGCGGGACAGAAGCTCCGAGCAGTACTTC
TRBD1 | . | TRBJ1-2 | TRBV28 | CASSFGTVGYTF | TGTGCCAGCAGTTTTGGGACAGTGGGCTACACCTTC
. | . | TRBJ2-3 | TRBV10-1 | CASSAGRLPTDTQYF | TGCGCCAGCAGTGCCGGGCGCTTACCCACAGATACGCAGTATTTT
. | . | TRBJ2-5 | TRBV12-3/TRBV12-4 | CASSLLTNQETQYF | TGTGCCAGCAGTTTACTAACTAACCAAGAGACCCAGTACTTC
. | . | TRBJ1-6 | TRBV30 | CAWLSGTGGNSPLHF | TGTGCCTGGCTAAGTGGGACGGGAGGTAATTCACCCCTCCACTTT
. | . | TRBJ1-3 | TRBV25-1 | CASSTPGQHSGNTIYF | TGTGCCAGCAGCACCCCGGGACAACACTCTGGAAACACCATATATTTT
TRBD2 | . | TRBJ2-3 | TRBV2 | CASRLSAGGIGTQYF | TGTGCCAGCAGACTAAGCGCGGGAGGGATTGGGACGCAGTATTTT
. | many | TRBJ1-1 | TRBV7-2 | CASSSDRMNTEAFF | TGTGCCAGCAGCTCCGACCGGATGAACACTGAAGCTTTCTTT
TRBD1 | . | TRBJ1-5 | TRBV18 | CASSPPGTGGANQPQHF | TGTGCCAGCTCACCTCCCGGGACAGGGGGCGCAAATCAGCCCCAGCATTTT
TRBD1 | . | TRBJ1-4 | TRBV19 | CASTAGQGSNEKLFF | TGTGCCAGTACCGCCGGACAGGGGTCTAATGAAAAACTGTTTTTT
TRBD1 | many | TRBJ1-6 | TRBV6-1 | CASSRAVTGGNNSPLHF | TGTGCCAGCAGTCGCGCCGTTACAGGGGGCAATAATTCACCCCTCCACTTT
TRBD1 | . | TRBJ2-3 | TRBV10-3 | CAIRSGTGRTDTQYF | TGTGCCATCAGGTCCGGGACAGGGCGGACAGATACGCAGTATTTT
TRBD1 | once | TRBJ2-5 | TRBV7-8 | CTSFAGRDRGSGSETQYF | TGTACCAGCTTCGCAGGGAGGGACAGGGGGAGCGGCAGTGAGACCCAGTACTTC
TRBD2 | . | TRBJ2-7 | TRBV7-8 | CASGAGWGGGAYEQYF | TGTGCCAGCGGCGCGGGGTGGGGGGGGGGGGCCTACGAGCAGTACTTC
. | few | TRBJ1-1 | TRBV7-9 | CASSLEKLMNTEAFF | TGTGCCAGCAGCTTAGAGAAGTTAATGAACACTGAAGCTTTCTTT
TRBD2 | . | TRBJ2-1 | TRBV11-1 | CASRQGSGGTYNEQFF | TGTGCCTCCCGCCAGGGTAGCGGGGGAACCTACAATGAGCAGTTCTTC
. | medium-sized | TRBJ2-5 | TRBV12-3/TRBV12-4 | CASSPVQGETQYF | TGTGCCAGCAGTCCGGTCCAGGGAGAGACCCAGTACTTC
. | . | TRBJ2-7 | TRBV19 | CASSYPGVAVYEQYF | TGTGCCAGTAGTTATCCGGGAGTAGCGGTCTACGAGCAGTACTTC
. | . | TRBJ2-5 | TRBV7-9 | CASSPPAEYQETQYF | TGTGCCAGCAGTCCACCCGCAGAGTACCAAGAGACCCAGTACTTC
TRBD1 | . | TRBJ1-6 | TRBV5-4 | CASSGDRGQVSPLHF | TGTGCCAGCAGCGGGGACAGGGGGCAGGTTTCACCCCTCCACTTT
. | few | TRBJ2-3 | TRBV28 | CASSQATDTQYF | TGTGCCAGCAGTCAGGCCACAGATACGCAGTATTTT
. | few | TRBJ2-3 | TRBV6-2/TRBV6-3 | CASSYRTHTQYF | TGTGCCAGCAGTTACAGGACCCATACGCAGTATTTT
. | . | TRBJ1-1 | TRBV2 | CASETTGGRNTEAFF | TGTGCCAGCGAAACCACCGGGGGTCGGAACACTGAAGCTTTCTTT
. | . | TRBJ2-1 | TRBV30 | CACPRQKGYNEQFF | TGTGCCTGTCCCCGGCAGAAGGGCTACAATGAGCAGTTCTTC
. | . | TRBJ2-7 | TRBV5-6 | CASSTAGSEQYF | TGTGCCAGCAGCACCGCAGGATCCGAGCAGTACTTC
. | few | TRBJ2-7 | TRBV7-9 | CASSFGEGPEEQYF | TGTGCCAGCAGCTTCGGAGAGGGGCCGGAGGAGCAGTACTTC
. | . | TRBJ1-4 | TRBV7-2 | CACSLQGTNEKLFF | TGTGCCTGCAGCTTACAGGGCACTAATGAAAAACTGTTTTTT
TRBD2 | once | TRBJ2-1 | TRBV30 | CAWVPRAGVSDEQFF | TGTGCCTGGGTTCCACGAGCGGGAGTTTCGGATGAGCAGTTCTTC
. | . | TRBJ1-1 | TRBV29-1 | CSVEGWAPGSEAFF | TGCAGCGTTGAAGGCTGGGCCCCCGGCTCTGAAGCTTTCTTT
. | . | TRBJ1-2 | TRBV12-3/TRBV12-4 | CASSFGGGISYGYTF | TGTGCCAGCAGTTTTGGGGGCGGAATCTCGTATGGCTACACCTTC
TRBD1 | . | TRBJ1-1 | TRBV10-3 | CAISQRQRTGLNTEAFF | TGTGCCATCAGTCAACGACAAAGGACAGGGCTTAACACTGAAGCTTTCTTT
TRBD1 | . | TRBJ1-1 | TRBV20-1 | CSANRGRLGGEAFF | TGCAGTGCTAACAGGGGGCGATTAGGGGGTGAAGCTTTCTTT
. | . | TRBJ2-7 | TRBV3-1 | CASSQGVRSYEQYF | TGTGCCAGCAGCCAAGGGGTCAGGTCCTACGAGCAGTACTTC